Each of the 26 T cell receptor beta chains below was sequenced from the same sample in a study of control samples from healthy donors and cancer patients. Sequenced by immunoSEQ multiplex PCR; TCRdb stores in-frame clones only, minus some. The sample includes approximately 180,000 clones, 90% to 95% of them seen just once. Sequencing was done on a sample of blood. These receptors came from a woman aged 18-30 years in good health.

CDR3: CASNSPLGGAGNSPLHF. For the CDR3, the DNA is TGTGCCAGCAACTCTCCACTCGGGGGGGCTGGGAATTCACCCCTCCACTTT. The gene calls are TRBV28 and TRBJ1-6, with D perhaps matching TRBD1 (6 bases). The CDR3 is 17 residues long. Germline assignment: CDR1 MDHEN and CDR2 SYDVKM. V was shortened by 7 bases and J by 7 bases, with 23 bases between the two germline ends. Based on the CDR3 plus reference TRBV28 and TRBJ1-6, the full variable domain is DVKVTQSSRYLVKRTGEKVFLECVQDMDHENMFWYRQDPGLGLRLIYFSYDVKMKEKGDIPEGYSVSREKKERFSLILESASTNQTSMYLCASNSPLGGAGNSPLHFGNGTRLTVT.

The genes are TRBV3-1 (or the pseudogene TRBV3-2) and TRBJ2-7; D unresolved. The V and J ends lost 4 bases and 0 bases respectively, with 13 bases between them. This CDR3 region has 15 residues. CDR1 and CDR2 (germline): LGHDT, YNNKEL (reference sequence). CDR3 sequence: CASSLPGWSSYEQYF. As DNA, the CDR3 is TGTGCCAGCAGCCTGCCCGGTTGGAGCTCCTACGAGCAGTACTTC.

This chain uses TRBV6-5 with TRBJ1-2; 8 bases align to TRBD1. Germline V gene sequence: CDR1 MNHEY, CDR2 SVGAGI. J lost 4 bases, V lost 7 bases, and 8 bases had no gene match. This CDR3 is 14 amino acids long. CDR3 protein: CASTIGQGTYGYTF. CDR3 nucleotide sequence: TGTGCCAGCACCATCGGACAGGGAACCTATGGCTACACCTTC.

This clone showed up just once. This same CDR3 is encoded by further DNA sequences in the sample. The chain employs TRBV2 and TRBJ1-5, with D possibly matching TRBD1 (6 bases). The CDR3 spans 14 residues. In germline, CDR1 is SNHLY, CDR2 FYNNEI. Trimming removed 9 bases from V and 2 bases from J, with 14 bases in between. CDR3: CARPTGMGNQPQHF. CDR3 nucleotide sequence: TGTGCCAGGCCGACAGGAATGGGCAATCAGCCCCAGCATTTT. Complete variable domain (other parts from reference TRBV2 and TRBJ1-5): EPEVTQTPSHQVTQMGQEVILRCVPISNHLYFYWYRQILGQKVEFLVSFYNNEISEKSEIFDDQFSVERPDGSNFTLKIRSTKLEDSAMYFCARPTGMGNQPQHFGDGTRLSIL.

The J gene is TRBJ2-7, the V gene TRBV4-3; 11 bases fit TRBD2. Germline trimming cut 4 bases from V and 1 base from J; bases unmatched to any gene: 3. CDR1 and CDR2 from the germline V gene are LGHNA and YSLEER. The CDR3 spans 15 residues. CDR3 nucleotide sequence: TGCGCCAGCAGCCTTGGACTAGCGGGTTCCTACGAGCAGTACTTC. Translated, it gives CASSLGLAGSYEQYF.

The chain employs TRBV6-5 and TRBJ2-2; D remains unclear. CDR3 length: 11 residues. The germline gives CDR1 MNHEY, CDR2 SVGAGI. V was cut by 8 bases and J by 4 bases, with 5 bases left in between. The CDR3: CASGFTGELFF. Here the CDR3 DNA reads TGTGCCAGCGGTTTCACCGGGGAGCTGTTTTTT.

This chain uses TRBV7-2 with TRBJ2-3; 8 nucleotides align to TRBD1. The trim removed 5 bases at V and 2 bases at J, leaving 9 bases unmatched. This CDR3 is 16 amino acids long. The germline V gene encodes CDR1 SGHTA and CDR2 FQGNSA. The chain's CDR3 is CASSQRQGRITDTQYF. CDR3 nucleotide sequence: TGTGCCAGCAGCCAACGACAGGGGAGGATCACAGATACGCAGTATTTT.

The chain carries TRBV7-2 and TRBJ2-3; the D gene is possibly TRBD1 (6 bases). In germline, CDR1 is SGHTA, CDR2 FQGNSA. The CDR3 is made up of 14 amino acids. With 3 bases removed from V and 5 bases from J, the gap between germline ends came to 12 bases. The CDR3 is CASSFYRDGDTQYF. CDR3 sequence (DNA): TGTGCCAGCAGCTTTTACAGGGATGGAGATACGCAGTATTTT.

This clone has only one observation. This rearrangement joins TRBV28 to TRBJ1-1; possible D gene TRBD1, 5 bases. The germline V gene encodes CDR1 MDHEN and CDR2 SYDVKM. The V gene lost 5 bases and the J gene lost 1 base, with 5 bases spanning the gap. There are 12 residues in the CDR3. CDR3 in amino acids: CASSTGNTEAFF. CDR3 nucleotide sequence: TGTGCCAGCAGTACAGGGAACACTGAAGCTTTCTTT. The full variable domain, with the rest looked up from reference TRBV28 and TRBJ1-1, is DVKVTQSSRYLVKRTGEKVFLECVQDMDHENMFWYRQDPGLGLRLIYFSYDVKMKEKGDIPEGYSVSREKKERFSLILESASTNQTSMYLCASSTGNTEAFFGQGTRLTVV.

This clone was found once. The gene calls are TRBV12-3 or TRBV12-4 and TRBJ2-4; 8 bases are shared with TRBD2. Trimming at V came to 6 bases and at J to 15 bases, leaving 10 bases not matched to a gene. There are 12 residues in the CDR3. The CDR3 reads CASSPGGAASYF. CDR3 DNA sequence: TGTGCCAGCAGCCCCGGGGGGGCTGCGTCGTACTTC.

This sequence joins TRBV6-5 and TRBJ1-1; D is uncertain. V was pared by 6 bases and J by 2 bases, with 10 bases between. This CDR3 has 13 residues. In germline, CDR1 is MNHEY, CDR2 SVGAGI. The chain's CDR3 is CASRLDLNTEAFF. The CDR3 nucleotides read TGTGCCAGCAGATTGGACTTAAACACTGAAGCTTTCTTT.

Concerning this clone: Other DNA sequences within the sample encode an identical CDR3. The rearrangement joins TRBV3-1 (or the pseudogene TRBV3-2) to TRBJ2-1; D ambiguous. V was trimmed by 3 bases and J by 5 bases, leaving 5 bases between them. Germline V gives CDR1 LGHDT, CDR2 YNNKEL (reference sequence). CDR3 length: 12 residues. The CDR3 region is CASSQANNEQFF. DNA of the CDR3: TGTGCCAGCAGCCAGGCGAACAATGAGCAGTTCTTC.

The chain is built from TRBV28 and TRBJ1-4; the D gene is possibly TRBD1 (5 bases). The CDR3 extends over 13 amino acids. The germline V gene has CDR1 MDHEN and CDR2 SYDVKM. V was clipped by 6 bases and J by 5 bases, with 10 bases between them. The CDR3 protein is CASRGDGNEKLFF. CDR3 in DNA: TGTGCCAGCAGGGGGGACGGGAATGAAAAACTGTTTTTT.

V gene TRBV24-1 combines with J gene TRBJ1-4; no clear D. The germline CDR1 and CDR2 sequences are KGHDR and SFDVKD. This CDR3 region has 13 residues. Trimming left V 7 bases short and J 10 bases short, with 15 bases between. CDR3 nucleotides: TGTGCCACCAGAGGGTCGGTCGGTGGAAAACTGTTTTTT. Translation: CATRGSVGGKLFF.

The rearrangement links TRBV19 to TRBJ2-1, with 8 bases aligning to TRBD2. The CDR3 contains 12 residues. CDR1 LNHDA and CDR2 SQIVND come from the germline V gene (reference sequence). J was trimmed by 7 bases and V by 8 bases; bases with no gene match: 4. CDR3 sequence (DNA): TGTGCCAGTCGCGGGAGGCTGAATGAGCAGTTCTTC. Its protein product is CASRGRLNEQFF.

This chain links TRBV28 with TRBJ1-1; no firm D call. Per the germline V gene, CDR1 is MDHEN and CDR2 is SYDVKM. Trimming shortened V by 2 bases and J by 1 base, and 5 bases separated the two germline ends. The CDR3 has 13 amino acids. Here the CDR3 reads CASSLNENTEAFF. In DNA form, the CDR3 reads TGTGCCAGCAGTTTAAACGAGAACACTGAAGCTTTCTTT.

The V and J genes are TRBV24-1 and TRBJ1-2; 8 bases are a match to TRBD1. CDR1 and CDR2 (germline): KGHDR, SFDVKD. This CDR3 contains 14 residues. J lost 0 bases, V lost 6 bases, and 2 bases had no gene match. This CDR3 is CATSLTGANYGYTF. The CDR3, as DNA: TGTGCCACCAGTTTGACAGGGGCTAACTATGGCTACACCTTC.

A single count supports this clone. The chain uses TRBV5-1 and TRBJ2-3; perhaps TRBD2 as D (7 bases). Germline loops: CDR1 SGHRS, CDR2 YFSETQ. V shed 0 bases and J shed 12 bases, with 20 bases lying between them. The CDR3 is 15 residues long. The CDR3 DNA reads as TGCGCCAGCAGCTTGGCTGGGGGGGGGCCCCCACTCCAGTATTTT. Protein sequence: CASSLAGGGPPLQYF.

The V gene is TRBV21-1, the J gene TRBJ2-7; TRBD1, the table's D call, was not compared with the DNA. TRBV21-1 is marked as a pseudogene. The CDR3 extends over 16 amino acids. Written as DNA, the CDR3 is TGTGCCAGCACCGGAAGAGGTCAGGGGCCGGAATACGAGCAGTACTTC. Amino acid sequence: CASTGRGQGPEYEQYF.

V is TRBV10-3 and J is TRBJ1-4, with TRBD1 matching over 8 bases. After removal of 0 bases from V and 5 bases from J, the junction contained 8 bases not matched to a gene. This CDR3 comprises 17 residues. CDR1 and CDR2 from the germline V gene are ENHRY and SYGVKD. The CDR3 reads CAISESQGARPNEKLFF. Here the CDR3 DNA reads TGTGCCATCAGTGAGTCGCAGGGGGCTAGGCCGAATGAAAAACTGTTTTTT.

The V gene is TRBV6-5, the J gene TRBJ2-7, with 11 bases matching TRBD1. The CDR3 loop spans 15 amino acids. J gave up 2 bases and V 2 bases, and 2 bases lay outside the gene matches. From germline, CDR1 is MNHEY and CDR2 SVGAGI. The CDR3 is CASSYGTGGTYEQYF. The CDR3 coding sequence is TGTGCCAGCAGTTACGGGACAGGGGGAACCTACGAGCAGTACTTC.

The V call is TRBV5-1, the J call TRBJ2-7; 7 bases fit TRBD1. Per the germline V gene, CDR1 is SGHRS and CDR2 is YFSETQ. The CDR3 runs to 15 residues. The V and J ends lost 3 bases and 5 bases, in that order; junction bases with no gene match: 11. This CDR3 is CASSYRQGMRDEQYF. CDR3 nucleotide sequence: TGCGCCAGCAGCTATCGACAGGGAATGAGGGACGAGCAGTACTTC.

This clone was picked up one time. The CDR3 here is CASSQARGRDNSPLHF. The CDR3 DNA reads as TGCGCCAGCAGCCAGGCCCGGGGGCGCGATAATTCACCCCTCCACTTT. The V call is TRBV4-1, the J call TRBJ1-6, with D possibly matching TRBD1 (6 bases). The CDR3 sequence is 16 residues long. Trimming stripped 3 bases from V and 5 bases from J, with 14 bases between. Per the germline V gene, CDR1 is MGHRA and CDR2 is YSYEKL.

The rearrangement uses TRBV5-4 and TRBJ2-7; TRBD1 agrees at 7 bases. CDR3 length: 13 amino acids. CDR1 is SGHNT and CDR2 is YYREEE in the germline V gene (reference sequence). The V and J ends lost 2 bases and 5 bases, in that order; junction bases with no gene match: 4. The CDR3 reads CASSFRGGHEQYF. The CDR3 nucleotides read TGTGCCAGCAGCTTTAGAGGGGGCCACGAGCAGTACTTC. The full variable domain, with the rest looked up from reference TRBV5-4 and TRBJ2-7, is ETGVTQSPTHLIKTRGQQVTLRCSSQSGHNTVSWYQQALGQGPQFIFQYYREEENGRGNFPPRFSGLQFPNYSSELNVNALELDDSALYLCASSFRGGHEQYFGPGTRLTVT.

CDR3 DNA sequence: TGTGCCAGCAGCCAACGGGGACAGGGCGGACACTACGAGCAGTACTTC. It translates to CASSQRGQGGHYEQYF. This chain joins TRBV3-1 (or the pseudogene TRBV3-2) and TRBJ2-7; 9 bases match TRBD1. This CDR3 spans 16 amino acids. V was pared by 2 bases and J by 3 bases, with 8 bases of the junction left unmatched. CDR1 LGHDT and CDR2 YNNKEL come from the germline V gene (reference sequence).

The rearrangement joins TRBV5-1 to TRBJ2-7; D possibly corresponds to TRBD2 (6 bases). Trimming cost V 0 bases and J 3 bases, with 7 bases left between them. CDR1 is SGHRS, CDR2 YFSETQ, per germline. This CDR3 is built from 13 residues. The CDR3 spells CASSLGTNYEQYF. The CDR3, as DNA: TGCGCCAGCAGCTTGGGGACTAACTACGAGCAGTACTTC.